The 17 T cell receptor beta chains below come from one sample, sequenced in a study of CD8+ T cells in alopecia areata. TCR sequencing used cDNA made by reverse transcription of extracted RNA. The assay was immunoSEQ multiplex PCR, and TCRdb's table has in-frame clones only and misses some. Here the sample spans 100,000 to 150,000 clones, roughly 61% being singletons. The sample was CD4+ T cells sorted from blood, taken at week 0. All receptors come from a human donor with alopecia areata.

This chain connects TRBV7-2 to TRBJ1-2, with a weak D call TRBD1 (5 bases). The germline V gene encodes CDR1 SGHTA and CDR2 FQGNSA. The CDR3 has 13 residues. The germline V and J ends were trimmed by 2 bases and 7 bases, with 11 bases remaining between them. The CDR3 DNA reads TGTGCCAGCAGCTTATACGCCGGGGCTGGCTACACCTTC. It encodes CASSLYAGAGYTF. The whole variable domain, filled in from reference TRBV7-2 and TRBJ1-2, reads GAGVSQSPSNKVTEKGKDVELRCDPISGHTALYWYRQSLGQGLEFLIYFQGNSAPDKSGLPSDRFSAERTGGSVSTLTIQRTQQEDSAVYLCASSLYAGAGYTFGSGTRLTVV.

The rearrangement uses TRBV5-4 and TRBJ2-5; TRBD1 aligns across 8 bases. Germline CDR1 reads SGHNT; CDR2 reads YYREEE (reference sequence). The CDR3 length is 14 residues. V trimming: 4 bases; J trimming: 7 bases; junction bases outside the gene matches: 9. The CDR3 DNA reads TGTGCCAGCAGCCTCACCGACAGGGGTGGGACCCAGTACTTC. Amino acids: CASSLTDRGGTQYF.

The genes are TRBV25-1 and TRBJ1-1; the D is unclear. CDR3 length equals 13 residues. The V end lost 4 bases, the J end lost 5 bases, and 11 bases lay between the germline ends. The germline CDR1 and CDR2 sequences are MGHDK and SYGVNS. CDR3 DNA: TGTGCCAGCAGTGGGAAAAGAGGAACTGAAGCTTTCTTT. Amino acid sequence: CASSGKRGTEAFF.

The V and J genes are TRBV18 and TRBJ2-7; possibly TRBD1 for D (5 bases). The germline gives CDR1 KGHSH, CDR2 LQKENI. Trimming removed 2 bases at V and 7 bases at J, with 12 bases between. This CDR3 has 13 residues. CDR3 residues: CASSPLASGEQYF. The DNA of the CDR3 is TGTGCCAGCTCACCATTGGCCTCAGGGGAGCAGTACTTC.

This clone has a handful of counts. V is TRBV5-1 and J is TRBJ2-3; TRBD1 agrees at 9 bases. Germline V gene data show CDR1 as SGHRS and CDR2 as YFSETQ. CDR3 length: 14 residues. With 6 bases clipped from V and 3 bases from J, the junction kept 5 bases outside the gene matches. The CDR3 region has the DNA TGCGCCAGCACCCGGGACAGGGTAACAGATACGCAGTATTTT. This sequence encodes CASTRDRVTDTQYF. Combining the CDR3 with reference TRBV5-1 and TRBJ2-3 gives the whole variable domain KAGVTQTPRYLIKTRGQQVTLSCSPISGHRSVSWYQQTPGQGLQFLFEYFSETQRNKGNFPGRFSGRQFSNSRSEMNVSTLELGDSALYLCASTRDRVTDTQYFGPGTRLTVL.

This chain links TRBV4-2 with TRBJ1-1; D is perhaps TRBD1 (5 bases). V was cut by 3 bases and J by 1 base, with 12 bases left in between. The CDR3 runs 15 residues. Per the germline V gene, CDR1 is LGHNA and CDR2 is YNFKEQ. This CDR3 reads CASSQGGRENTEAFF. CDR3 coding DNA: TGTGCCAGCAGCCAGGGGGGTCGGGAGAACACTGAAGCTTTCTTT.

The chain links TRBV19 to TRBJ2-7, with 7 bases fitting TRBD1. CDR1 is LNHDA and CDR2 is SQIVND in the germline V gene (reference sequence). CDR3 length: 11 amino acids. With V trimmed by 8 bases and J by 7 bases, 5 bases remained unmatched. The CDR3: CASRTGEEQYF. CDR3 nucleotide sequence: TGTGCCAGTCGAACAGGGGAGGAGCAGTACTTC. Full variable domain (missing parts from reference TRBV19 and TRBJ2-7): DGGITQSPKYLFRKEGQNVTLSCEQNLNHDAMYWYRQDPGQGLRLIYYSQIVNDFQKGDIAEGYSVSREKKESFPLTVTSAQKNPTAFYLCASRTGEEQYFGPGTRLTVT.

This clone was seen a few times. The chain recombines TRBV4-3 with TRBJ2-5, with a weak D call TRBD1 (6 bases). This CDR3 spans 16 amino acids. Trimming stripped 5 bases from V and 4 bases from J, with 20 bases between. Germline V gene lookup returns CDR1 LGHNA and CDR2 YSLEER. Written as DNA, the CDR3 is TGCGCCAGCAGCGGCCCTTACAGGGCAAGTGGAGAGACCCAGTACTTC. It is translated as CASSGPYRASGETQYF.

This clone was seen a handful of times. V gene TRBV30 combines with J gene TRBJ1-1, with D maybe TRBD1 (5 bases). V was shortened by 4 bases and J by 5 bases, with 11 bases between the two germline ends. The CDR3 sequence is 12 residues long. CDR1 and CDR2 from the germline V gene are GTSNPN and SVGIG (reference sequence). Here the CDR3 DNA reads TGTGCCTGGAATCGGGGGAGTACTGAAGCTTTCTTT. Translation: CAWNRGSTEAFF.

The chain links TRBV7-2 to TRBJ1-2; a possible D gene is TRBD1 (6 bases). Germline CDR1 is SGHTA and CDR2 is FQGNSA. V dropped 6 bases and J dropped 2 bases, with 10 bases sitting between them. The CDR3 runs 13 residues. This chain's CDR3 is CASRGQNNYGYTF. The CDR3 DNA reads as TGTGCCAGCAGAGGACAGAACAACTATGGCTACACCTTC.

The chain uses TRBV7-9 and TRBJ1-2; TRBD1 is a possible D gene (5 bases). Germline V lookup: CDR1 SEHNR, CDR2 FQNEAQ (reference sequence). Trimming took off 3 bases at V and 4 bases at J, with 9 bases between the two ends. The CDR3 spans 13 residues. The CDR3 spells CASSFQGPYGYTF. As DNA, the CDR3 is TGTGCCAGCAGCTTCCAGGGACCCTATGGCTACACCTTC.

The rearrangement uses TRBV5-4 and TRBJ2-3; D is unresolved. Trimming left V 2 bases short and J 2 bases short, with 12 bases between. Germline V gives CDR1 SGHNT, CDR2 YYREEE (reference sequence). The CDR3 covers 15 residues. The CDR3 region has the DNA TGTGCCAGCAGCTTTGGCGATTCGGTCACAGATACGCAGTATTTT. Its protein product is CASSFGDSVTDTQYF. Complete variable domain (other parts from reference TRBV5-4 and TRBJ2-3): ETGVTQSPTHLIKTRGQQVTLRCSSQSGHNTVSWYQQALGQGPQFIFQYYREEENGRGNFPPRFSGLQFPNYSSELNVNALELDDSALYLCASSFGDSVTDTQYFGPGTRLTVL.

This chain uses TRBV5-1 with TRBJ2-1, with 7 bases identical to TRBD1. This CDR3 has 14 residues. Germline CDR1 and CDR2: SGHRS and YFSETQ. The junction had 6 bases not matched to a gene; V was cut back by 3 bases and J by 6 bases. In DNA, the CDR3 is TGCGCCAGCAGCTACGGAGACAGGGTCAATGAGCAGTTCTTC. Amino acid sequence: CASSYGDRVNEQFF.

This clone has only a few counts. The chain uses TRBV5-6 and TRBJ2-5, with 8 bases lining up with TRBD1. Germline trimming cut 3 bases from V and 7 bases from J; bases unmatched to any gene: 14. Germline CDR1 is SGHDT and CDR2 is YYEEEE. The CDR3 covers 16 residues. CDR3 coding DNA: TGTGCCAGCAGCTACAAGACAGGGGCCGGGGAGTCGACCCAGTACTTC. The encoded protein is CASSYKTGAGESTQYF.

The gene calls are TRBV25-1 and TRBJ1-2; the D is unclear. The CDR3 spans 11 residues. The germline V and J ends were trimmed by 6 bases and 1 base, with 3 bases remaining between them. Germline-derived CDR1 and CDR2 are MGHDK and SYGVNS. The CDR3 protein is CASSGNYGYTF. The CDR3 coding sequence is TGTGCCAGCAGCGGTAACTATGGCTACACCTTC.

A few counts support this clone. The chain links TRBV15 to TRBJ2-5; tentative D call: TRBD1 (5 bases). The CDR3 extends over 14 amino acids. Germline CDR1 and CDR2: LNHNV and YYDKDF (reference sequence). V was clipped by 4 bases and J by 5 bases, with 14 bases between them. Written as DNA, the CDR3 is TGTGCCACCAGCATAAACCAGGGTGACGAGACCCAGTACTTC. This codes for CATSINQGDETQYF.

This clone has more than one count but fewer than ten. The chain uses TRBV27 and TRBJ2-2, with no clear D. V lost 10 bases and J 5 bases, leaving 8 bases between the germline ends. CDR3 size: 11 residues. Germline loops: CDR1 MNHEY, CDR2 SMNVEV (reference sequence). This chain's CDR3 is CATRATGELFF. CDR3 nucleotides: TGTGCCACCCGGGCGACCGGGGAGCTGTTTTTT.